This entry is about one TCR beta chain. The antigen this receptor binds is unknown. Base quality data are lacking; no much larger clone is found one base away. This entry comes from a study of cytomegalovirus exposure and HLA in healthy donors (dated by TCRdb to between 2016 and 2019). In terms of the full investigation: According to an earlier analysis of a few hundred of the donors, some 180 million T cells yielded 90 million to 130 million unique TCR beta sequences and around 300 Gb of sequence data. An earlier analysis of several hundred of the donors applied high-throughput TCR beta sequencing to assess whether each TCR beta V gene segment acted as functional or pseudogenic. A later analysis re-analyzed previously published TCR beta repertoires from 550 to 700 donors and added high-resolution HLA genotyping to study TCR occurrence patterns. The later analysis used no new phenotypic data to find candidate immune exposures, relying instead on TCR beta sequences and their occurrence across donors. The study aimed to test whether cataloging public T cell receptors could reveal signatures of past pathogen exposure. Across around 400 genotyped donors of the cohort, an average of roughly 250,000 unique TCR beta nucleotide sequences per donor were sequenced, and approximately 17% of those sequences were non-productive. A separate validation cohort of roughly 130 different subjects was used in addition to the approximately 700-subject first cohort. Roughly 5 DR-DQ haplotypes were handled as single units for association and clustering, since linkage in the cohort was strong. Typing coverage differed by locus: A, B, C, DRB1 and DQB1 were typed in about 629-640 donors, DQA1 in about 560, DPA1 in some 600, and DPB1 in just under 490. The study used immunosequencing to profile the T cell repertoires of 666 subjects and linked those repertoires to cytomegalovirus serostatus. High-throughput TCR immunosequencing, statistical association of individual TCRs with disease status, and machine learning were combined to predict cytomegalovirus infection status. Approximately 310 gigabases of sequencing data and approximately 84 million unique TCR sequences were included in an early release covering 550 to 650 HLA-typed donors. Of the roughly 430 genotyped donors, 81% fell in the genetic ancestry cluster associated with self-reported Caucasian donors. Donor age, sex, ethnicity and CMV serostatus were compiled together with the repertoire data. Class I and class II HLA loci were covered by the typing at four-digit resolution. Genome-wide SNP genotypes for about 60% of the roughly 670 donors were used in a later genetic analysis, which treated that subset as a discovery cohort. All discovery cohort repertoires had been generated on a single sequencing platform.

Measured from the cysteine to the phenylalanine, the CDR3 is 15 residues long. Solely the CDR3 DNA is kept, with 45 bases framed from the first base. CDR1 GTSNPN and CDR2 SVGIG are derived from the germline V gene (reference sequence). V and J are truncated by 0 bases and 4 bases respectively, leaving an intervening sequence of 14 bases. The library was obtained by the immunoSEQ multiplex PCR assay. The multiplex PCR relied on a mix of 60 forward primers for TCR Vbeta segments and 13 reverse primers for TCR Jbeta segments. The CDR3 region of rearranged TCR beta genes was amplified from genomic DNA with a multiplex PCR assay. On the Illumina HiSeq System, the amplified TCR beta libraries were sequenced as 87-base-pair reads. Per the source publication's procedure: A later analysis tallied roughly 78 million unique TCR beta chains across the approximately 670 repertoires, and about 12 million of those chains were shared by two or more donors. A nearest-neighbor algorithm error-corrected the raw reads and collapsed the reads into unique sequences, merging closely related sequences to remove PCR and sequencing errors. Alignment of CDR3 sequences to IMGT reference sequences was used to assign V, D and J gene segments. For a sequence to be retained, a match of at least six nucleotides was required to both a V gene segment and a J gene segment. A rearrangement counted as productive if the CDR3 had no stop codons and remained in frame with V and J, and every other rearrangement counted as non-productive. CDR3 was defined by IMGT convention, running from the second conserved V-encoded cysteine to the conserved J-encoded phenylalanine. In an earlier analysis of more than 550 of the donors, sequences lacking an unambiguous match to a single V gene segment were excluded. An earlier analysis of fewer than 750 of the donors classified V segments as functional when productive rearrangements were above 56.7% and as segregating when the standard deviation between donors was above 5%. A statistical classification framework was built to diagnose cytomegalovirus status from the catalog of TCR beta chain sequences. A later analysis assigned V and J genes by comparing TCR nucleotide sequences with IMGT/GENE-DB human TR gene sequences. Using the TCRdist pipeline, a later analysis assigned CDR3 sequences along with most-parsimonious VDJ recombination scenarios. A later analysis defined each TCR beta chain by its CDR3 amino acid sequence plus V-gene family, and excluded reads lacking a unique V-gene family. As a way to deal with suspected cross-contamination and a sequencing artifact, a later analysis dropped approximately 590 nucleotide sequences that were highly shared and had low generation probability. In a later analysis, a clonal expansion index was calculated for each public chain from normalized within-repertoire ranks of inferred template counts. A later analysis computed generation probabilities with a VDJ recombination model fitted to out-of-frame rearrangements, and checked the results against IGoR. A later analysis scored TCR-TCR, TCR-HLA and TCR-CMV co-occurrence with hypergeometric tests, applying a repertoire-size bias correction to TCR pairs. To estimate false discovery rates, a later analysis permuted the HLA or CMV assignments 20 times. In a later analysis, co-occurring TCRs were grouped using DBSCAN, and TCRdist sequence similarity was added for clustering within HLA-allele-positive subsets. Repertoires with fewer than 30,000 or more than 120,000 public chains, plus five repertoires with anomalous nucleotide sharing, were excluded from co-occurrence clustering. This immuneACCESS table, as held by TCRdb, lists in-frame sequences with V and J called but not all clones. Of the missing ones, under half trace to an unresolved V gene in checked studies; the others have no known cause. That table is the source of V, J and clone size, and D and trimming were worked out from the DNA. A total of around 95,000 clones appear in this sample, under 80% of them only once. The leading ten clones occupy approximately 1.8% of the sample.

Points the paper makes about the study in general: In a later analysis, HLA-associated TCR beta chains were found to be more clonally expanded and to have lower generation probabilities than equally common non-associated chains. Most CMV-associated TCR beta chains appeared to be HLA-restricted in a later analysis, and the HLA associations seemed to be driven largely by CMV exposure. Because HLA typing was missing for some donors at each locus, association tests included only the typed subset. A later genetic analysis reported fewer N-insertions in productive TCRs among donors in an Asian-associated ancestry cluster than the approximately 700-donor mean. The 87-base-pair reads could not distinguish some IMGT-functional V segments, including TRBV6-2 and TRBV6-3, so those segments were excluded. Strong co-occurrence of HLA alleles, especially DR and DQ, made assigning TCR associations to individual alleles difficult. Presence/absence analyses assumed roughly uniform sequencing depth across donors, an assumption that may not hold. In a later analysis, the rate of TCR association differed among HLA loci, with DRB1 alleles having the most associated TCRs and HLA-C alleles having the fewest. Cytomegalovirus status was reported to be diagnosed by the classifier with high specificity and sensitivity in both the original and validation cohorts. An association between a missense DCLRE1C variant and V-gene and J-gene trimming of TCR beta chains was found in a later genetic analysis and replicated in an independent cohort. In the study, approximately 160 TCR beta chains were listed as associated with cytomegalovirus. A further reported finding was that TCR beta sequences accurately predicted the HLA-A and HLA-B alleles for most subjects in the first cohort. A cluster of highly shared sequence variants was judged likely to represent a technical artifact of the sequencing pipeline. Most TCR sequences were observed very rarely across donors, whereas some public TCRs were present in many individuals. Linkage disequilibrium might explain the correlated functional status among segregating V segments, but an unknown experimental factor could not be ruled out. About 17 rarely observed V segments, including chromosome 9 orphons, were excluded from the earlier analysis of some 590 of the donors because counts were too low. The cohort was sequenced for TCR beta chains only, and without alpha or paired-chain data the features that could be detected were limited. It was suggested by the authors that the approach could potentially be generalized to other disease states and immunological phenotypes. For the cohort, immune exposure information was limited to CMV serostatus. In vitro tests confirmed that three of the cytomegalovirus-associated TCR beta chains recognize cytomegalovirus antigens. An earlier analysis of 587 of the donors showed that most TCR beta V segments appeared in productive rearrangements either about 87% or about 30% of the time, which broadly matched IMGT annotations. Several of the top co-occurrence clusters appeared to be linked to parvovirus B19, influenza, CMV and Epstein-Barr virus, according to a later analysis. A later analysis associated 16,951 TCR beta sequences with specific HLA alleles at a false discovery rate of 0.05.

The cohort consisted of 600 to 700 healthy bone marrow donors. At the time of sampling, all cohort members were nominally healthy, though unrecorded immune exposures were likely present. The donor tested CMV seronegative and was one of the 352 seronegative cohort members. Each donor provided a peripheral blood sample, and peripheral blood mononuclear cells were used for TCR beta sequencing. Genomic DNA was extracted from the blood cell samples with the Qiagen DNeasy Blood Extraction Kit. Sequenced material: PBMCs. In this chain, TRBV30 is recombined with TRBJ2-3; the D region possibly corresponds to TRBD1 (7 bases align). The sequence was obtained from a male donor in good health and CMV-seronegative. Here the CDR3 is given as CAWSVRRGDADTQYF. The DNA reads TGTGCCTGGAGTGTACGCAGGGGGGACGCAGATACGCAGTATTTT.